The 18 T cell receptor beta chains below come from one sample, sequenced in a study of human T cells and chemical hapten exposure. TCRdb recomputed calls from the RACE reads with MiXCR, one row per CDR3 protein. The data contain 89,000 or so distinct CDR3 sequences, about 6.6% of them singletons. Time point noted: patch test 2, 6 weeks after DPC sensitization. Treatment of the sample: therapeutic diphenylcyclopropenone sensitization with weekly scalp DPC. The sequenced sample was whole blood, obtained in connection with sensitization to the hapten diphenylcyclopropenone (DPC). These receptors originate from a woman aged 30 to 39 with alopecia areata. Some clones in this sample may be carry-over from other donors' samples.

This clonotype has at least ten counts. V gene TRBV2 combines with J gene TRBJ1-5; D is unclear. The CDR3 runs 14 residues. CDR1 and CDR2 from the germline V gene are SNHLY and FYNNEI. V was clipped by 7 bases and J by 0 bases, with 10 bases between them. The CDR3 nucleotides read TGTGCCAGCATGGCAGGCTATAGCAATCAGCCCCAGCATTTT. Protein sequence: CASMAGYSNQPQHF.

The chain links TRBV5-1 to TRBJ2-1, with D perhaps matching TRBD1 or TRBD2 (5 bases each). Trimming removed 4 bases from V and 0 bases from J, with 11 bases in between. Germline V gives CDR1 SGHRS, CDR2 YFSETQ. CDR3 size: 15 residues. The CDR3 here is CASSPGTNSYNEQFF. CDR3 coding DNA: TGCGCCAGCAGCCCAGGGACGAACTCCTACAATGAGCAGTTCTTC.

This clonotype was observed at least ten times. The rearrangement links TRBV5-1 to TRBJ1-3; D remains ambiguous. This CDR3 comprises 16 residues. Trimming cost V 1 base and J 0 bases, with 11 bases left between them. Germline CDR1 is SGHRS and CDR2 is YFSETQ. Here the CDR3 reads CASSLSQSTSGNTIYF. The CDR3 bases are TGCGCCAGCAGCTTGTCTCAGAGCACCTCTGGAAACACCATATATTTT.

This clonotype appeared many times. The rearrangement uses TRBV7-2 and TRBJ2-1, with unresolved D. Trimming stripped 0 bases from V and 0 bases from J, with 9 bases between. Germline assignment: CDR1 SGHTA and CDR2 FQGNSA. The CDR3 is 16 residues long. CDR3 sequence reads: CASSLASPVSYNEQFF. CDR3 DNA sequence: TGTGCCAGCAGCTTAGCGAGCCCAGTCTCCTACAATGAGCAGTTCTTC. The full variable domain, completed using reference TRBV7-2 and TRBJ2-1, is GAGVSQSPSNKVTEKGKDVELRCDPISGHTALYWYRQSLGQGLEFLIYFQGNSAPDKSGLPSDRFSAERTGGSVSTLTIQRTQQEDSAVYLCASSLASPVSYNEQFFGPGTRLTVL.

This clonotype was observed many times. The chain has TRBV6-6 and TRBJ2-5, with D possibly TRBD1 on 6 matching bases. Germline V gives CDR1 MNHNY, CDR2 SVGAGI (reference sequence). The germline V and J ends were trimmed by 5 bases and 2 bases, with 9 bases remaining between them. This CDR3 is built from 13 residues. The CDR3 loop is CASSGQQQETQYF. The CDR3 DNA reads as TGTGCCAGCAGTGGACAGCAACAAGAGACCCAGTACTTC.

This clonotype was counted a few times. The V gene is TRBV20-1, the J gene TRBJ2-1; 11 nucleotides line up with TRBD2. J gave up 6 bases and V 8 bases, and 12 bases lay outside the gene matches. The length of the CDR3 is 15 residues. From germline, CDR1 is DFQATT and CDR2 SNEGSKA (reference sequence). As DNA, the CDR3 is TGCAGTTCCGCCCCACGGCTAGCGGGGGGCAATGAGCAGTTCTTC. Protein: CSSAPRLAGGNEQFF.

The sample holds many counts of this clonotype. J is TRBJ1-5 and V is TRBV2; no clear D. With 3 bases removed from V and 0 bases from J, the gap between germline ends came to 6 bases. The V gene's germline CDR1 is SNHLY and CDR2 FYNNEI. This CDR3 region has 14 residues. CDR3 residues: CASSDKFSNQPQHF. The CDR3, as DNA: TGTGCCAGCAGTGATAAGTTTAGCAATCAGCCCCAGCATTTT.

The chain couples TRBV30 to TRBJ1-1; TRBD1 is a possible D gene (5 bases). V lost 4 bases to trimming and J lost 1 base, with 16 bases between them. CDR3 size: 15 residues. Germline V gene lookup returns CDR1 GTSNPN and CDR2 SVGIG (reference sequence). The CDR3 DNA reads TGTGCCTGGAAGGTGTACGGGACGGCGAACACTGAAGCTTTCTTT. Translating gives CAWKVYGTANTEAFF.

This clonotype was detected ten times or more. This chain joins TRBV20-1 and TRBJ2-1; D tentatively fits TRBD1 or TRBD2 (5 bases each). CDR3 size: 12 residues. V gave up 6 bases and J gave up 9 bases, with 15 bases separating them. Germline loops: CDR1 DFQATT, CDR2 SNEGSKA (reference sequence). CDR3 amino acids: CSARDLRPEQFF. In DNA, the CDR3 is TGCAGTGCCCGGGACCTTCGGCCTGAGCAGTTCTTC.

Many counts were recorded for this clonotype. CDR3 amino acids: CSGGDDGYGYTF. The CDR3 DNA sequence: TGCAGCGGGGGGGACGATGGCTATGGCTACACCTTC. The J gene is TRBJ1-2, the V gene TRBV29-1; tentative D call: TRBD1 (5 bases). The CDR3 runs 12 residues. The germline gives CDR1 SQVTM, CDR2 ANQGSEA. The V gene lost 7 bases and the J gene lost 4 bases, with 13 bases spanning the gap. The full variable domain, with the rest looked up from reference TRBV29-1 and TRBJ1-2, is SAVISQKPSRDICQRGTSLTIQCQVDSQVTMMFWYRQQPGQSLTLIATANQGSEATYESGFVIDKFPISRPNLTFSTLTVSNMSPEDSSIYLCSGGDDGYGYTFGSGTRLTVV.

The V and J genes are TRBV7-9 and TRBJ1-1; 8 bases agree with TRBD1. The germline V gene encodes CDR1 SEHNR and CDR2 FQNEAQ (reference sequence). CDR3 length: 16 residues. After removal of 5 bases from V and 4 bases from J, the junction contained 12 bases not matched to a gene. CDR3 loop: CASSLGTGGSGTEAFF. CDR3 sequence (DNA): TGTGCCAGCAGCCTAGGGACAGGCGGTAGCGGCACTGAAGCTTTCTTT.

This clonotype was recorded many times. CDR3 DNA: TGTGCCAGCTCACCGAGTGACTATCAAGAGACCCAGTACTTC. Amino acids: CASSPSDYQETQYF. The chain combines TRBV18 with TRBJ2-5; a possible D gene is TRBD2 (5 bases). CDR3 length: 14 amino acids. Trimming took off 3 bases at V and 2 bases at J, with 10 bases between the two ends. In germline, CDR1 is KGHSH, CDR2 LQKENI.

This clonotype was counted at least ten times. The gene calls are TRBV6-5 and TRBJ1-5; D is perhaps TRBD1 (5 bases). Trimming shortened V by 6 bases and J by 9 bases, and 12 bases separated the two germline ends. The CDR3 contains 12 residues. CDR1 MNHEY and CDR2 SVGAGI come from the germline V gene. Written as DNA, the CDR3 is TGTGCCAGCAGCCGGACCGACAGGCCCCAGCATTTT. Its translation: CASSRTDRPQHF.

This clonotype was seen many times. The chain employs TRBV6-5 and TRBJ1-2; the match to TRBD1 covers 7 bases. Germline CDR1 is MNHEY and CDR2 is SVGAGI. V lost 0 bases to trimming and J lost 2 bases; unmatched junction nucleotides: 6. The CDR3 consists of 16 residues. CDR3: CASSYSPGQWNYGYTF. In DNA, the CDR3 is TGTGCCAGCAGTTACTCGCCGGGACAGTGGAACTATGGCTACACCTTC.

This clonotype was observed a handful of times. The V call is TRBV6-1, the J call TRBJ2-1; D call uncertain. V was shortened by 2 bases and J by 6 bases, with 17 bases between the two germline ends. This CDR3 spans 16 amino acids. From germline, CDR1 is MNHNS and CDR2 SASEGT. The CDR3 DNA follows: TGTGCCAGCAGTGAATCTGATTTCGAAGGTGGCAATGAGCAGTTCTTC. This codes for CASSESDFEGGNEQFF.

This clonotype was counted at least ten times. The gene calls are TRBV5-5 and TRBJ1-6; the D gene is possibly TRBD1 (5 bases). The CDR3 is made up of 15 amino acids. Between the trimmed V and J ends, which lost 1 base and 9 bases, there was a span of 14 bases. Germline V gives CDR1 SGHKS, CDR2 YYEKEE (reference sequence). Here the CDR3 DNA reads TGTGCCAGCAGCTTGTACGGGCAGGGCTCTTCACCCCTCCACTTT. This gives the protein CASSLYGQGSSPLHF. The full variable domain, its missing parts supplied by reference TRBV5-5 and TRBJ1-6, is DAGVTQSPTHLIKTRGQQVTLRCSPISGHKSVSWYQQVLGQGPQFIFQYYEKEERGRGNFPDRFSARQFPNYSSELNVNALLLGDSALYLCASSLYGQGSSPLHFGNGTRLTVT.

V is TRBV18 and J is TRBJ1-1; unclear D gene. Germline V lookup: CDR1 KGHSH, CDR2 LQKENI. The CDR3 has 14 amino acids. V was pared by 1 base and J by 2 bases, with 8 bases between. The CDR3 protein is CASSPRLSNTEAFF. CDR3 nucleotides: TGTGCCAGCTCACCACGTCTGAGCAACACTGAAGCTTTCTTT.

This clonotype was counted at least ten times. The chain uses TRBV29-1 and TRBJ1-2; D is unresolved. In germline, CDR1 is SQVTM, CDR2 ANQGSEA. V dropped 4 bases and J dropped 4 bases, with 13 bases sitting between them. The CDR3 covers 13 residues. The CDR3 DNA sequence: TGCAGCGTTGTTGAGACAAGAACCTATGGCTACACCTTC. It codes for CSVVETRTYGYTF.